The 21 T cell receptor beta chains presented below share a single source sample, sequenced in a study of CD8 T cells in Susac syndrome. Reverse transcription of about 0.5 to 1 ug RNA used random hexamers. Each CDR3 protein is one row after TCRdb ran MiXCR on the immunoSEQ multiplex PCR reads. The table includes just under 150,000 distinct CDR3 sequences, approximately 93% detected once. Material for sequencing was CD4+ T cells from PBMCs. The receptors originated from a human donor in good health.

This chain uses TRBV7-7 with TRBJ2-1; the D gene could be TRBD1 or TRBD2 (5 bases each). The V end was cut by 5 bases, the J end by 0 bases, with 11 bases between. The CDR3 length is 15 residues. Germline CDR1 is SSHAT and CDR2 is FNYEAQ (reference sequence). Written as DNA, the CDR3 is TGTGCCAGCAGCCCAAAGGGGAGCTCCTACAATGAGCAGTTCTTC. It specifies CASSPKGSSYNEQFF.

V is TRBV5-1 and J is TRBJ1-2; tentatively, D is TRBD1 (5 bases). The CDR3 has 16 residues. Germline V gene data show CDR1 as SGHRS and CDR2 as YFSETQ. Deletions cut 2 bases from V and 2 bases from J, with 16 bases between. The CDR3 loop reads CASSLAQARGNYGYTF. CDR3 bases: TGCGCCAGCAGCTTAGCTCAAGCCCGGGGGAACTATGGCTACACCTTC.

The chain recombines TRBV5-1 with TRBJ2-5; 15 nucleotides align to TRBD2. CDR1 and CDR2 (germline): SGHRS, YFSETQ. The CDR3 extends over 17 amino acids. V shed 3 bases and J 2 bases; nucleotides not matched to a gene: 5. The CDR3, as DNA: TGCGCCAGCAGCTCCGGGACTAGCGGGAGGAGGCAAGAGACCCAGTACTTC. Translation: CASSSGTSGRRQETQYF.

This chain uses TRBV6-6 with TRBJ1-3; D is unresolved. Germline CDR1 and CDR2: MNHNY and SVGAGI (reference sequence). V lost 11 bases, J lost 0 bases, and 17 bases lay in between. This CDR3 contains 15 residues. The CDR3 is CAALSGSASGNTIYF. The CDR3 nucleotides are TGTGCCGCCCTCTCCGGGTCCGCCTCTGGAAACACCATATATTTT.

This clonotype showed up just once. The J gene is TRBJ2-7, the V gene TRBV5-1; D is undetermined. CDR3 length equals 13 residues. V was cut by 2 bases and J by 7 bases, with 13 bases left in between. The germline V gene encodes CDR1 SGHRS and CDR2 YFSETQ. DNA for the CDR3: TGCGCCAGCAGCTTATTGCAGACCGGGGAGCAGTACTTC. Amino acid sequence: CASSLLQTGEQYF.

CDR3 amino acids: CASSEDLGNTEAFF. The DNA for the CDR3 is TGTGCCAGCAGTGAAGACTTAGGGAACACTGAAGCTTTCTTT. J is TRBJ1-1 and V is TRBV25-1; D call uncertain. The CDR3 is 14 amino acids. Germline V gene data show CDR1 as MGHDK and CDR2 as SYGVNS. Between the trimmed V and J ends, which lost 2 bases and 1 base, there was a span of 8 bases.

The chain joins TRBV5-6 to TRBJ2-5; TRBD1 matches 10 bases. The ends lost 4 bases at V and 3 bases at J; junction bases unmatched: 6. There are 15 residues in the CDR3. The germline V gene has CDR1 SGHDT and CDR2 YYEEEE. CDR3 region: CASSPTGGFEETQYF. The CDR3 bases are TGTGCCAGCAGCCCGACAGGGGGCTTTGAAGAGACCCAGTACTTC.

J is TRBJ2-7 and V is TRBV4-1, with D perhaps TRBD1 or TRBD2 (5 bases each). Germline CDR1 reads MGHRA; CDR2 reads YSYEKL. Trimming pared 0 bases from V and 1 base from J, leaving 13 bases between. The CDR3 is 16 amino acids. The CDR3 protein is CASSQDPRGLSYEQYF. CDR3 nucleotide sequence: TGCGCCAGCAGCCAAGATCCCCGGGGCCTTTCCTACGAGCAGTACTTC.

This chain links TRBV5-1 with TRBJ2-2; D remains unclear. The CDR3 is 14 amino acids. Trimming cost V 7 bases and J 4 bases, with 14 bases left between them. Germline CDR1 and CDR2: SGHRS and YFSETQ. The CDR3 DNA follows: TGCGCCAGCCAGTCCCTAGACATCACCGGGGAGCTGTTTTTT. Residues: CASQSLDITGELFF.

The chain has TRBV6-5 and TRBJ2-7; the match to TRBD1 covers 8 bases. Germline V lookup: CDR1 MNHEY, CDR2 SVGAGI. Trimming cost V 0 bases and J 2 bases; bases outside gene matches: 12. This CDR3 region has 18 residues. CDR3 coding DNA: TGTGCCAGCAGTTACTCGGTCCGAAGACAGGGGCCTGCCTACGAGCAGTACTTC. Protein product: CASSYSVRRQGPAYEQYF.

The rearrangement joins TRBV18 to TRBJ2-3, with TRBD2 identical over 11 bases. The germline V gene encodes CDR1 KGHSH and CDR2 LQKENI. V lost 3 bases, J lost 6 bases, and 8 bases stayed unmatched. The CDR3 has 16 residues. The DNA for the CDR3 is TGTGCCAGCTCACCCGGGACTAGCGGTGCTTGGGATACGCAGTATTTT. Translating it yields CASSPGTSGAWDTQYF. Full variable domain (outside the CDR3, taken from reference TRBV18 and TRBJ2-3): NAGVMQNPRHLVRRRGQEARLRCSPMKGHSHVYWYRQLPEEGLKFMVYLQKENIIDESGMPKERFSAEFPKEGPSILRIQQVVRGDSAAYFCASSPGTSGAWDTQYFGPGTRLTVL.

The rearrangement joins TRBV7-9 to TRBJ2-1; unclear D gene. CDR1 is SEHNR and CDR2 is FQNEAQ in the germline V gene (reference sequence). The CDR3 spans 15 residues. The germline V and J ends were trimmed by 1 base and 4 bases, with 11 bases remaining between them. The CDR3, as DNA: TGTGCCAGCAGCTTAGAGGCAGAGTCTTACAATGAGCAGTTCTTC. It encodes CASSLEAESYNEQFF.

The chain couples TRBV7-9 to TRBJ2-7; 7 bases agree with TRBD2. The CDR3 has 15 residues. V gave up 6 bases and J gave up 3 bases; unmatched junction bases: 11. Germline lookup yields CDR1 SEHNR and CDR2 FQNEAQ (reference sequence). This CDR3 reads CASRFTSGGLYEQYF. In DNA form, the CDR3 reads TGTGCCAGCAGATTCACGTCGGGGGGACTCTACGAGCAGTACTTC.

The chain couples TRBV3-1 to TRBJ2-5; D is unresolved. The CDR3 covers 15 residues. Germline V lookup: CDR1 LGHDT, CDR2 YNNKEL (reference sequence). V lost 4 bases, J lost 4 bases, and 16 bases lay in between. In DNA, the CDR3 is TGTGCCAGCAGCCGCCTAAGCCCATTTGGAGAGACCCAGTACTTC. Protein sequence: CASSRLSPFGETQYF.

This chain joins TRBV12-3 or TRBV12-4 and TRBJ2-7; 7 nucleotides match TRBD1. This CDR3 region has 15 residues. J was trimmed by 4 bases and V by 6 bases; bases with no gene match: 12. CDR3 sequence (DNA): TGTGCCAGCAGCTTCAGCCCGGGGACAGTTTACGAGCAGTACTTC. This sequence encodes CASSFSPGTVYEQYF.

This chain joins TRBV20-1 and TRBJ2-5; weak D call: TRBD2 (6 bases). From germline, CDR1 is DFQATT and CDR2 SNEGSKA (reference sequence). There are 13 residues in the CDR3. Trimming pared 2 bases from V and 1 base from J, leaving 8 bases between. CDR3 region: CSARLATQETQYF. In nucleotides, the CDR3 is TGCAGTGCTAGACTAGCGACCCAAGAGACCCAGTACTTC.

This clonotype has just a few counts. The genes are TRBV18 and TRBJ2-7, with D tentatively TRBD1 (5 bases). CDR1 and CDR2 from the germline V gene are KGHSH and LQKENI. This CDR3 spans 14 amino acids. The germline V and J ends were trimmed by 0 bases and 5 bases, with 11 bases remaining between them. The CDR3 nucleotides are TGTGCCAGCTCACCACCGGTAAGGGGCCACGAGCAGTACTTC. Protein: CASSPPVRGHEQYF. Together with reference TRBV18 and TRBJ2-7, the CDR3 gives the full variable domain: NAGVMQNPRHLVRRRGQEARLRCSPMKGHSHVYWYRQLPEEGLKFMVYLQKENIIDESGMPKERFSAEFPKEGPSILRIQQVVRGDSAAYFCASSPPVRGHEQYFGPGTRLTVT.

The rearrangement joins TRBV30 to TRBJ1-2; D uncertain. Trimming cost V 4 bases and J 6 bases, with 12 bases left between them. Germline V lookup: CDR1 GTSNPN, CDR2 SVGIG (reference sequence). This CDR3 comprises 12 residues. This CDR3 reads CAWTPGGDGYTF. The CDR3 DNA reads TGTGCCTGGACACCAGGAGGAGATGGCTACACCTTC.

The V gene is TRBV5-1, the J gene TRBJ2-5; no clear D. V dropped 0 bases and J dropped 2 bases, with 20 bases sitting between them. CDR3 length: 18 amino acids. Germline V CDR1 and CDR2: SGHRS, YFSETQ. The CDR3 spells CASSLGLRRSHSQETQYF. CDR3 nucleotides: TGCGCCAGCAGCTTGGGACTGCGAAGGTCCCACTCACAAGAGACCCAGTACTTC. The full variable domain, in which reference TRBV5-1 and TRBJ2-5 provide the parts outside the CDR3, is KAGVTQTPRYLIKTRGQQVTLSCSPISGHRSVSWYQQTPGQGLQFLFEYFSETQRNKGNFPGRFSGRQFSNSRSEMNVSTLELGDSALYLCASSLGLRRSHSQETQYFGPGTRLLVL.

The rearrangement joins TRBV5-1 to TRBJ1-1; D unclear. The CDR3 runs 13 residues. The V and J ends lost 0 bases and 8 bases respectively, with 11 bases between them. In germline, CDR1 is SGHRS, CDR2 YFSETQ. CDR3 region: CASSLGVPPEAFF. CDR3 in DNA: TGCGCCAGCAGCTTGGGGGTTCCCCCGGAAGCTTTCTTT.

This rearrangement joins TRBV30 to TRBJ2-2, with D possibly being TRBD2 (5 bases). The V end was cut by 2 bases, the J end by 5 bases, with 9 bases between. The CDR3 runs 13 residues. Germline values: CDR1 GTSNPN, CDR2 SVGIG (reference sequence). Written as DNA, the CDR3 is TGTGCCTGGAGTACCCGGGGAACCGGGGAGCTGTTTTTT. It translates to CAWSTRGTGELFF.